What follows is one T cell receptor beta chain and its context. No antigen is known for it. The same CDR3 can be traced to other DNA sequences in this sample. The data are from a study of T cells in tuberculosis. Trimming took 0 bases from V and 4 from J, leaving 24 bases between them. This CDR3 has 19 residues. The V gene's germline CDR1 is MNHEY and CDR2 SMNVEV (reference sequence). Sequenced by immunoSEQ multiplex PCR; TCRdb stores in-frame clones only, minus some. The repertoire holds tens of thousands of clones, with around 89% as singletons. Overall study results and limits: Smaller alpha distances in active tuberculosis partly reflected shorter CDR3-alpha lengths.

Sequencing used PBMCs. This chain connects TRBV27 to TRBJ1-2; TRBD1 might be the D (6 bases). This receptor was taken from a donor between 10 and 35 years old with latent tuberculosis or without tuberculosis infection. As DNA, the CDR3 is TGTGCCAGCAGTTTATCCGGCGTTAAAGGAACAGGGAGCGCCTATGGCTACACCTTC. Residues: CASSLSGVKGTGSAYGYTF.